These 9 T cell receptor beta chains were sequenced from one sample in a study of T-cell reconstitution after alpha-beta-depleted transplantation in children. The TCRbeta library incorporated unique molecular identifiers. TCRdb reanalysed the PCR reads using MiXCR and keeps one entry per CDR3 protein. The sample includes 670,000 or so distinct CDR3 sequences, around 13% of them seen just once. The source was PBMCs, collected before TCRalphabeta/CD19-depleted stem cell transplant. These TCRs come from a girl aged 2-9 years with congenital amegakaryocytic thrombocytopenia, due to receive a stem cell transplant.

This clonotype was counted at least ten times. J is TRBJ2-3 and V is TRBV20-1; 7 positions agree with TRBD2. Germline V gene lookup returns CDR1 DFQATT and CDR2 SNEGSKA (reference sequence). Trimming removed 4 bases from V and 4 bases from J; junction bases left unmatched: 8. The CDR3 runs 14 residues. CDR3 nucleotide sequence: TGCAGTGCTAAACGGGAGGAGTTTTCAGATACGCAGTATTTT. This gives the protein CSAKREEFSDTQYF.

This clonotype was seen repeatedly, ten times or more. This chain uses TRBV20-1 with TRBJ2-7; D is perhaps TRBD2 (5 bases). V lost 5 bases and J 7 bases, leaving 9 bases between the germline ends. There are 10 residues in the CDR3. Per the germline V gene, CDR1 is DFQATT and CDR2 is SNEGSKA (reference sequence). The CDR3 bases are TGCAGTGCTTTCTCGGGGGAGCAGTACTTC. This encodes CSAFSGEQYF.

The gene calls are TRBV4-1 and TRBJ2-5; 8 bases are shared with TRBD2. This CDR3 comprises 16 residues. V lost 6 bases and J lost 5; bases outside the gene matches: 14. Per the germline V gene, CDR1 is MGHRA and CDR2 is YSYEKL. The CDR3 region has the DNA TGCGCCAGCAGTCCTAACGGGAGGGCCAGTGGGGAGACCCAGTACTTC. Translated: CASSPNGRASGETQYF.

The CDR3 DNA reads as TGTGCCAGCAGTTCCTCCGAGGACACGAATAGCAATCAGCCCCAGCATTTT. As protein: CASSSSEDTNSNQPQHF. J is TRBJ1-5 and V is TRBV27, with D perhaps TRBD1 (5 bases). This CDR3 spans 17 amino acids. Trimming took off 4 bases at V and 0 bases at J, with 16 bases between the two ends. CDR1 is MNHEY and CDR2 is SMNVEV in the germline V gene (reference sequence).

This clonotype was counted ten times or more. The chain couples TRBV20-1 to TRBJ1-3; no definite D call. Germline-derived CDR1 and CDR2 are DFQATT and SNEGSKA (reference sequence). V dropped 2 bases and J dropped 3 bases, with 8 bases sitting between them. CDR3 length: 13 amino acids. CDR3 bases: TGCAGTGCTAGACAGGTGGATGGAAACACCATATATTTT. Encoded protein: CSARQVDGNTIYF.

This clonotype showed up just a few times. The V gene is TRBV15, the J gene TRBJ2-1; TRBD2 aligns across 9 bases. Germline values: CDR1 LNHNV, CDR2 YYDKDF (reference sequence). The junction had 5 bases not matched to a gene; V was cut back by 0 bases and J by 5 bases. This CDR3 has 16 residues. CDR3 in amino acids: CATSRDLPSGDNEQFF. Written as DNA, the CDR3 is TGTGCCACCAGCAGAGATCTTCCTAGCGGGGACAATGAGCAGTTCTTC.

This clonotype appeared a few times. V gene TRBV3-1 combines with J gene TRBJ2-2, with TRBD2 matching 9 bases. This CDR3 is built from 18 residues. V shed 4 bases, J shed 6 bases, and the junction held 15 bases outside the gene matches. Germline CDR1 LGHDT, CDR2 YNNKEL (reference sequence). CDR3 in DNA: TGTGCCAGCAGCCCCTCCCTCGACTTTGCGGGAGGGCCCGGGGAGCTGTTTTTT. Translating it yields CASSPSLDFAGGPGELFF.

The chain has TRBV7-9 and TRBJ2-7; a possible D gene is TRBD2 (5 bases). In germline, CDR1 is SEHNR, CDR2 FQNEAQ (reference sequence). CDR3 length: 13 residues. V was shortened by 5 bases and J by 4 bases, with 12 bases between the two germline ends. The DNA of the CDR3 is TGTGCCAGCAGCGCACGGACTGAATACGAGCAGTACTTC. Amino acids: CASSARTEYEQYF.

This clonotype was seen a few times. The CDR3 protein is CASKDGQLPSYEQYF. CDR3 nucleotides: TGTGCCTCAAAAGACGGACAGCTACCCTCCTACGAGCAGTACTTC. V gene TRBV6-2 or TRBV6-3 combines with J gene TRBJ2-7, with D possibly TRBD1 on 6 matching bases. V shed 11 bases and J shed 0 bases, with 20 bases lying between them. This CDR3 region has 15 residues. Germline CDR1 reads MNHEY; CDR2 reads SVGEGT.